The T cell receptor beta chain described here comes from a study of response to subunit inactivated influenza vaccine. General study results and limits: T cells newly recruited by each seasonal influenza vaccination are few, the authors suggested.

Trimming removed 7 bases from V and 7 bases from J; junction bases left unmatched: 17. The CDR3 contains 17 residues. This clonotype was seen a handful of times. The antigen is not known. Each CDR3 protein gets one entry after TCRdb re-called the RT-PCR reads with MiXCR. The sample carries more than 700,000 distinct CDR3 sequences, 21% recorded once. The sample was PBMCs from blood, taken roughly 5 days after vaccination. This TCR derives from a man aged 50 to 59 who received an inactivated influenza vaccine. The chain employs TRBV12-3 or TRBV12-4 and TRBJ2-3; TRBD2 aligns across 10 bases. CDR3 DNA sequence: TGTGCCAGCAATCCTCGGGTAGCGGGGGGTCGGGTACATACGCAGTATTTT. It is translated as CASNPRVAGGRVHTQYF.